This T cell receptor beta chain was identified during a study of cytomegalovirus exposure and HLA in healthy donors. At the level of the study: Previous work identified roughly 120 million unique TCR beta sequences from around 200 million T cells.

These donors, healthy bone marrow donors, were studied. The CDR3 has 13 residues. The germline CDR1 and CDR2 sequences are MNHNY and SVGAGI (reference sequence). The J segment lost 5 bases and the V segment lost 7 bases, leaving 6 bases of the junction unmatched. The table lists this clone with a few counts. 60 Vbeta and 13 Jbeta primers were used in PCR. Only in-frame clones appear in the TCRdb table, and some are missing; sequencing was by immunoSEQ multiplex PCR. The sample contains around 180,000 clones, approximately 80% of which appear only once. This clonotype was sampled from a woman aged 45-60 years in good health and CMV-seronegative. This chain joins TRBV6-6 and TRBJ1-1; TRBD1 matches 8 bases. The source material was PBMCs. In nucleotides, the CDR3 is TGTGCCAGCACTGGACAGGGTTGGACTGAAGCTTTCTTT. This sequence encodes CASTGQGWTEAFF.